This entry lists 9 T cell receptor beta chains sequenced from one sample in a study of beta chain features in type 1 diabetes. Reverse transcribing all isolated RNA meant expressed TCRB transcripts were sequenced. Sequenced by immunoSEQ multiplex PCR; TCRdb stores in-frame clones only, minus some. This repertoire shows 120,000 to 150,000 clones, roughly 9.7% found once; its top ten account for almost 0.65%. Sequenced sample: central memory CD4+ T cells from blood. The receptors come from a woman in her forties in good health.

The V gene is TRBV10-3, the J gene TRBJ2-1; TRBD2 aligns across 10 bases. This CDR3 contains 16 residues. Germline V lookup: CDR1 ENHRY, CDR2 SYGVKD. Unmatched junction bases numbered 9, after V lost 5 bases and J lost 5 bases. CDR3 in DNA: TGTGCCATCAGTACCCCGAGCGGGGGGGCCCACAATGAGCAGTTCTTC. Translated: CAISTPSGGAHNEQFF.

The chain has TRBV10-3 and TRBJ1-1; possible D gene TRBD1, 6 bases. This CDR3 comprises 13 residues. Germline V gives CDR1 ENHRY, CDR2 SYGVKD. Trimming shortened V by 11 bases and J by 1 base, and 14 bases separated the two germline ends. The CDR3 loop reads CAAQLQGNTEAFF. Written as DNA, the CDR3 is TGTGCCGCGCAACTACAGGGGAACACTGAAGCTTTCTTT.

In its sample, this clone was seen many times. V gene TRBV29-1 combines with J gene TRBJ2-6; perhaps TRBD2 as D (6 bases). CDR1 and CDR2 from the germline V gene are SQVTM and ANQGSEA. The germline V and J ends were trimmed by 4 bases and 2 bases, with 9 bases remaining between them. The CDR3 loop spans 14 amino acids. The CDR3 spells CSVGRGTGANVLTF. The CDR3 coding sequence is TGCAGCGTTGGTCGGGGGACTGGGGCCAACGTCCTGACTTTC.

This clone turned up a few times. The rearrangement uses TRBV5-1 and TRBJ1-4; 10 bases map to TRBD1. The CDR3 spans 14 residues. Germline V CDR1 and CDR2: SGHRS, YFSETQ. V trimming: 0 bases; J trimming: 9 bases; junction bases outside the gene matches: 2. CDR3 sequence reads: CASSLVGQGKKLFF. Here the CDR3 DNA reads TGCGCCAGCAGCTTGGTGGGACAGGGGAAAAAACTGTTTTTT. Drawing the rest from reference TRBV5-1 and TRBJ1-4, the complete variable domain is KAGVTQTPRYLIKTRGQQVTLSCSPISGHRSVSWYQQTPGQGLQFLFEYFSETQRNKGNFPGRFSGRQFSNSRSEMNVSTLELGDSALYLCASSLVGQGKKLFFGSGTQLSVL.

The V gene is TRBV6-4, the J gene TRBJ2-1; 8 bases fit TRBD1. The trim removed 5 bases at V and 8 bases at J, leaving 8 bases unmatched. This CDR3 has 14 amino acids. From germline, CDR1 is MRHNA and CDR2 SNTAGT. The CDR3 sequence is CASSPDRVFDEQFF. As DNA, the CDR3 is TGTGCCAGCAGTCCGGACAGGGTCTTCGATGAGCAGTTCTTC.

This chain joins TRBV5-4 and TRBJ2-3, with TRBD2 matching 8 bases. Trimming removed 4 bases from V and 2 bases from J; junction bases left unmatched: 6. Germline V lookup: CDR1 SGHNT, CDR2 YYREEE (reference sequence). This CDR3 comprises 15 residues. CDR3: CASSPGGRITDTQYF. CDR3 in DNA: TGTGCCAGCAGCCCGGGGGGGCGGATCACAGATACGCAGTATTTT. The full variable domain, completed using reference TRBV5-4 and TRBJ2-3, is ETGVTQSPTHLIKTRGQQVTLRCSSQSGHNTVSWYQQALGQGPQFIFQYYREEENGRGNFPPRFSGLQFPNYSSELNVNALELDDSALYLCASSPGGRITDTQYFGPGTRLTVL.

This clone occurred a few times. This chain links TRBV18 with TRBJ2-7, with D possibly matching TRBD2 (7 bases). This CDR3 is 14 amino acids long. V gave up 3 bases and J gave up 4 bases, with 13 bases separating them. Looked up from germline, CDR1 is KGHSH and CDR2 is LQKENI. The CDR3 DNA is TGTGCCAGCTCACCCCGGGGGGCGGAATACGAGCAGTACTTC. Residues: CASSPRGAEYEQYF.

The chain recombines TRBV5-1 with TRBJ2-7; 10 bases fit TRBD1. The CDR3 is 17 amino acids. V shed 4 bases, J shed 2 bases, and the junction held 12 bases outside the gene matches. Germline loops: CDR1 SGHRS, CDR2 YFSETQ. The CDR3 coding sequence is TGCGCCAGCAGCAAGGGGACAGGGGCGAATCTTGCCTACGAGCAGTACTTC. This codes for CASSKGTGANLAYEQYF.

This clone was counted only a few times. The V call is TRBV7-8, the J call TRBJ2-5; TRBD2 aligns across 7 bases. The CDR3 is made up of 12 amino acids. The germline V gene encodes CDR1 SGHVS and CDR2 FQNEAQ. Unmatched junction bases numbered 2, after V lost 6 bases and J lost 4 bases. The CDR3 DNA reads TGTGCCAGCAGGCCTAGCGGAGAGACCCAGTACTTC. Its protein product is CASRPSGETQYF.